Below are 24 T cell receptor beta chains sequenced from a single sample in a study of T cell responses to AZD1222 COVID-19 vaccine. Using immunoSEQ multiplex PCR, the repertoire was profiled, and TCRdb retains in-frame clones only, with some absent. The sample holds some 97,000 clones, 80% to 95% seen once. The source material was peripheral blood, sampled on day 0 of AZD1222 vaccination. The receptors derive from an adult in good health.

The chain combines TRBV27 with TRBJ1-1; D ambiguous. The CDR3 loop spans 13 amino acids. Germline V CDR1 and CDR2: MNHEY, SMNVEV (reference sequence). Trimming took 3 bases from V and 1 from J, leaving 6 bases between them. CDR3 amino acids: CASSFIANTEAFF. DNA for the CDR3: TGTGCCAGCAGTTTTATCGCGAACACTGAAGCTTTCTTT.

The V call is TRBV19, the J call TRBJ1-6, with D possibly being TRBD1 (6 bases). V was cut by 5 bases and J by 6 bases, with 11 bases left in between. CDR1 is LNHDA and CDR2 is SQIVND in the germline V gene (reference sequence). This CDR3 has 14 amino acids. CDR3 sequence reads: CASSPQGSNSPLHF. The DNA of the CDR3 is TGTGCCAGTAGTCCACAGGGTTCTAATTCACCCCTCCACTTT.

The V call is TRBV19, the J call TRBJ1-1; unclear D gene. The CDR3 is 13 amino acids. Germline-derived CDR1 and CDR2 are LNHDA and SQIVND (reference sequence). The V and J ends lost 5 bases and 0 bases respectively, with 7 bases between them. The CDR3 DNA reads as TGTGCCAGTAGTGTATATATGAACACTGAAGCTTTCTTT. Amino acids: CASSVYMNTEAFF.

In DNA form, the CDR3 reads TGTGCCAGCAGCTTGCGACAGGGATTGGGTGGCTACACCTTC. Translating it yields CASSLRQGLGGYTF. This rearrangement joins TRBV5-5 to TRBJ1-2; 7 bases map to TRBD1. Looked up from germline, CDR1 is SGHKS and CDR2 is YYEKEE (reference sequence). The length of the CDR3 is 14 residues. V shed 1 base and J 7 bases; nucleotides not matched to a gene: 7.

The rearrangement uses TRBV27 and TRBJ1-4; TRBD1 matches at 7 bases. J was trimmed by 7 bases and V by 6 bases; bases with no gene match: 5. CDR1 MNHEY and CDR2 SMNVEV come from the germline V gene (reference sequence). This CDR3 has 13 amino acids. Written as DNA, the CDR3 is TGTGCCAGCAGGAACTCAGGGGGTGAAAAACTGTTTTTT. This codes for CASRNSGGEKLFF.

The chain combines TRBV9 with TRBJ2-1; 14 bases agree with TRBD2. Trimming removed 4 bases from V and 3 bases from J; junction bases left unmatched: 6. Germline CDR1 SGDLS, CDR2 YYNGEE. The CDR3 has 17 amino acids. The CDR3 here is CASSPRLAGGGYNEQFF. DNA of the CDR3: TGTGCCAGCAGCCCCCGACTAGCGGGAGGGGGCTACAATGAGCAGTTCTTC. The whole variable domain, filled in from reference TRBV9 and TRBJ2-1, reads DSGVTQTPKHLITATGQRVTLRCSPRSGDLSVYWYQQSLDQGLQFLIQYYNGEERAKGNILERFSAQQFPDLHSELNLSSLELGDSALYFCASSPRLAGGGYNEQFFGPGTRLTVL.

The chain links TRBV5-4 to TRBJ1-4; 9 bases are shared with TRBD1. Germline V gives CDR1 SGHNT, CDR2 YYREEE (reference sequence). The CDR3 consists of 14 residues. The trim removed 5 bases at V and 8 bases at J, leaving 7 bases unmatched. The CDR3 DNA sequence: TGTGCCAGCAGACCGGGACAGGGCTCAGAAAAACTGTTTTTT. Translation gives CASRPGQGSEKLFF.

CDR3: CASSLAGGEQFF. DNA of the CDR3: TGCGCCAGCAGCCTAGCGGGGGGTGAGCAGTTCTTC. The rearrangement joins TRBV4-1 to TRBJ2-1; TRBD2 agrees at 10 bases. Germline trimming cut 4 bases from V and 9 bases from J; bases unmatched to any gene: 0. Germline lookup yields CDR1 MGHRA and CDR2 YSYEKL. The CDR3 is 12 residues long.

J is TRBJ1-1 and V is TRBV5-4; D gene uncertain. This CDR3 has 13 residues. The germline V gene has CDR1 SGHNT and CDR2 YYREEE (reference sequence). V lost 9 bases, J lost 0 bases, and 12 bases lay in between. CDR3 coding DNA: TGTGCCACCCGATTTCAGATGAACACTGAAGCTTTCTTT. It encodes CATRFQMNTEAFF.

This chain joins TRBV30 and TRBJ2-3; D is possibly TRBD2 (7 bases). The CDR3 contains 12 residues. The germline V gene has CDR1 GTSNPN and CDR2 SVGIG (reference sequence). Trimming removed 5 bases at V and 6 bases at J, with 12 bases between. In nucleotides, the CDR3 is TGTGCCTGGGGGAGGGGGGCGGATACGCAGTATTTT. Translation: CAWGRGADTQYF.

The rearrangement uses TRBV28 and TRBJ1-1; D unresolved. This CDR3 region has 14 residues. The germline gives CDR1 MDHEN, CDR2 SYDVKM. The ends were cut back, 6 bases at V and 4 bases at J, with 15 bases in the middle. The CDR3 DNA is TGTGCCAGCAGGCGACAAAGTGGAAGCACTGAAGCTTTCTTT. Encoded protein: CASRRQSGSTEAFF.

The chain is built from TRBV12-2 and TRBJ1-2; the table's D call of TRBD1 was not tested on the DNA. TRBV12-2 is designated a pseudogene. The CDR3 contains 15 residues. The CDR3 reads CASRLPKQPFYGYTF. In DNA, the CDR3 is TGTGCAAGTCGCTTACCAAAACAGCCGTTCTATGGCTACACCTTC.

The CDR3 DNA reads TGTGCCAGTAGTTCGGGGCTAAACTACAATCAGCCCCAGCATTTT. Amino acids: CASSSGLNYNQPQHF. V is TRBV19 and J is TRBJ1-5, with D possibly matching TRBD1 (5 bases). This CDR3 has 15 residues. Deletions cut 5 bases from V and 3 bases from J, with 14 bases between. CDR1 is LNHDA, CDR2 SQIVND, per germline (reference sequence).

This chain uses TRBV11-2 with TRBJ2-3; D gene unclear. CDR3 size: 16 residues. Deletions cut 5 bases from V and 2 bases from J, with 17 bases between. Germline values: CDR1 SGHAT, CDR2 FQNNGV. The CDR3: CASSPYNDLVTDTQYF. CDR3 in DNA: TGTGCCAGCAGCCCGTACAACGATCTCGTCACAGATACGCAGTATTTT.

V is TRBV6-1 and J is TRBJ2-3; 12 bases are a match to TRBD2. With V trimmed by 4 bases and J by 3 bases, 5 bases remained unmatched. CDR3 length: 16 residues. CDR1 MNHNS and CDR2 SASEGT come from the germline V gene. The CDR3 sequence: CASSAPTSGRTDTQYF. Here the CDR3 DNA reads TGTGCCAGCAGTGCCCCGACTAGCGGGAGAACAGATACGCAGTATTTT.

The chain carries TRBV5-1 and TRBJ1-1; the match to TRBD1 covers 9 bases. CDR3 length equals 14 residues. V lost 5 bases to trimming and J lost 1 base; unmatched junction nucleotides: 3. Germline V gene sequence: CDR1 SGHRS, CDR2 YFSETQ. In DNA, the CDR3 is TGCGCCAGCAGTCCGGGACAGGGGAACACTGAAGCTTTCTTT. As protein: CASSPGQGNTEAFF.

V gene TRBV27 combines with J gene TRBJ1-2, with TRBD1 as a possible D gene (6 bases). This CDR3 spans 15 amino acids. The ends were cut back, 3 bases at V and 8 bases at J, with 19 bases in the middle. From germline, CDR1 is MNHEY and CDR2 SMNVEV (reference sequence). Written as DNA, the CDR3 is TGTGCCAGCAGTTTCGAGGGGGGAGGGAGGCAAGGCTACACCTTC. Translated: CASSFEGGGRQGYTF.

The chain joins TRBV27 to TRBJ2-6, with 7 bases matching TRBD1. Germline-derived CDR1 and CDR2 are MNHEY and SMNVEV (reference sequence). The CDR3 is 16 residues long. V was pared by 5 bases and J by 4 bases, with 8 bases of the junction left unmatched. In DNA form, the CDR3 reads TGTGCCAGCAGTACTACGACAGGGTCGGGGGCCAACGTCCTGACTTTC. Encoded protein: CASSTTTGSGANVLTF.

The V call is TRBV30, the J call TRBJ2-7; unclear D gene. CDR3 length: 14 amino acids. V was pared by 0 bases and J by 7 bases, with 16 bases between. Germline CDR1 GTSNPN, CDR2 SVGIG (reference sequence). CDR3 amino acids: CAWSVVGPVGEQYF. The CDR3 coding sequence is TGTGCCTGGAGTGTGGTAGGGCCGGTGGGGGAGCAGTACTTC.

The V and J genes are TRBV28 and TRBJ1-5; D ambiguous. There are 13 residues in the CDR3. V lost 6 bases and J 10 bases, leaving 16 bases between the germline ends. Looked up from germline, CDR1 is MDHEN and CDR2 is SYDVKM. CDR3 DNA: TGTGCCAGCAGCCCACCGCATAAGTATCCCCAGCATTTT. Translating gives CASSPPHKYPQHF.

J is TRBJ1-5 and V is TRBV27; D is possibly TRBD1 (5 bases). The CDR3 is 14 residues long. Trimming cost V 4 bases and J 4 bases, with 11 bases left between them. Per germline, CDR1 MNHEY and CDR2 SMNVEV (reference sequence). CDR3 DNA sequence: TGTGCCAGCAGTTCAATCCCAGGGAATCAGCCCCAGCATTTT. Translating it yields CASSSIPGNQPQHF.

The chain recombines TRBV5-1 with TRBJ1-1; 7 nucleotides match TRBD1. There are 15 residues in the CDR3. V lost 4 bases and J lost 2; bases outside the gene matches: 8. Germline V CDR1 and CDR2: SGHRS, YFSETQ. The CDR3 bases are TGCGCCAGCAGCCCCAAACCAGGGGGAAACACTGAAGCTTTCTTT. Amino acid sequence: CASSPKPGGNTEAFF.

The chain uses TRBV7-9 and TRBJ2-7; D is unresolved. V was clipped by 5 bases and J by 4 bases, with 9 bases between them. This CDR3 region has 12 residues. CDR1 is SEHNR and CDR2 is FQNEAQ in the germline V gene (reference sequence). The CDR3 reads CASSPLGYEQYF. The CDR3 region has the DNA TGTGCCAGCAGCCCTTTGGGATACGAGCAGTACTTC.

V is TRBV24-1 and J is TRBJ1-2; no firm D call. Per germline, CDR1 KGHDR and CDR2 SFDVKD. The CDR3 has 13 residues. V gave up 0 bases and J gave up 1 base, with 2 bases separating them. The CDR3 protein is CATSDLSNYGYTF. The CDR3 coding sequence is TGTGCCACCAGTGATTTGAGTAACTATGGCTACACCTTC.